This T cell receptor (beta chain) was observed in a study of blood T cells in healthy people across ages. Study results and limitations: Older age went with lower TCR beta diversity per million T cells, in a roughly linear way.

A second PCR, run for roughly 6 to 11 cycles, used a sample-barcoded 5' primer plus a J-beta primer mix. A 12-random-nucleotide template-switch adaptor tagged each cDNA molecule. TCRdb ran MiXCR on the 5' RACE reads and lists one entry per CDR3 protein. The sample lists about 780,000 distinct CDR3 sequences; roughly 46% were seen once. This clonotype appeared many times. As yet, its antigen is unknown. CDR1 is SGHRS, CDR2 YFSETQ, per germline. Trimming left V 0 bases short and J 5 bases short, with 11 bases between. CDR3 length: 14 amino acids. The rearrangement joins TRBV5-1 to TRBJ2-5; maybe TRBD1 (6 bases). Specimen: blood. This clonotype was obtained from a man older than 75 in good health. CDR3 in DNA: TGCGCCAGCAGCTTGGAGGACAGAATGGAGACCCAGTACTTC. Protein sequence: CASSLEDRMETQYF.